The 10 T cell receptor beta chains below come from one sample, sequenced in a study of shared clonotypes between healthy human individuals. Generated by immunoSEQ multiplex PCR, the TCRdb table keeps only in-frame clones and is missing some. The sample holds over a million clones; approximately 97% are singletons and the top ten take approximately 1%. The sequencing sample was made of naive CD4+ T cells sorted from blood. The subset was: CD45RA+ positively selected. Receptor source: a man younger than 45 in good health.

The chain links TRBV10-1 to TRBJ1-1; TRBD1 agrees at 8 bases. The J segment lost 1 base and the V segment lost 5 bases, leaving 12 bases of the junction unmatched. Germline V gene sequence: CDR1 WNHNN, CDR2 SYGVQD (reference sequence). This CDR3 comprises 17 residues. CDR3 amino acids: CASSPAGVGTGNTEAFF. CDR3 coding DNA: TGCGCCAGCAGTCCCGCAGGGGTGGGGACAGGGAACACTGAAGCTTTCTTT.

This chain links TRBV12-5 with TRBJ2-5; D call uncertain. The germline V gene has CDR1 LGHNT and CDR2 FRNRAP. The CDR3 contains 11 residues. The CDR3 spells CPYRVQETQYF. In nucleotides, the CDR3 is TGTCCTTACCGAGTACAAGAGACCCAGTACTTC.

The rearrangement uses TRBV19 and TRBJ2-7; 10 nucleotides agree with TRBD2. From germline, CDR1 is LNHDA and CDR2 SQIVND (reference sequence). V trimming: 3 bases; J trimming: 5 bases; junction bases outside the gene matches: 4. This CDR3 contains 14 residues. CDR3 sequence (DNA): TGTGCCAGTAGTATTGGACTAGCGGCTGACGAGCAGTACTTC. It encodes CASSIGLAADEQYF.

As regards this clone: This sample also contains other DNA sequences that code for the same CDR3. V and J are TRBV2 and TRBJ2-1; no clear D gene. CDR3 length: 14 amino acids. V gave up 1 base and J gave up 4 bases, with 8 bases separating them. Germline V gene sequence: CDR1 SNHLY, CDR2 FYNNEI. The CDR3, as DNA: TGTGCCAGCAGTGAAGTCGGCGGTTACAATGAGCAGTTCTTC. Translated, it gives CASSEVGGYNEQFF.

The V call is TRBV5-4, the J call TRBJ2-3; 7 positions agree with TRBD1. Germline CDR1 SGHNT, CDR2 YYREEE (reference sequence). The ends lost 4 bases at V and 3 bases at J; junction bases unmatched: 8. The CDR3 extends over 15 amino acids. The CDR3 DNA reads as TGTGCCAGCAGCCGACAGGGTGAGGGGACAGATACGCAGTATTTT. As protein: CASSRQGEGTDTQYF.

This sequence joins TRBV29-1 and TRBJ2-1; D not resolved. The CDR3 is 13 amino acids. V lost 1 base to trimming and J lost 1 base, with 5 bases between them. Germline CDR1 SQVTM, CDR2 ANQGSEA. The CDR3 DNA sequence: TGCAGCGTTGAAGGGAAATCCTACAATGAGCAGTTCTTC. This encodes CSVEGKSYNEQFF.

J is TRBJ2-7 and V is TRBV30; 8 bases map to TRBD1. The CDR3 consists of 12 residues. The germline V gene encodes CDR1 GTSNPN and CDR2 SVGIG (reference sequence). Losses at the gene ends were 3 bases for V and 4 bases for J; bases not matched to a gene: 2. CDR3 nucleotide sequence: TGTGCCTGGAGGCAGGGGGCGTACGAGCAGTACTTC. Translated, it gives CAWRQGAYEQYF.

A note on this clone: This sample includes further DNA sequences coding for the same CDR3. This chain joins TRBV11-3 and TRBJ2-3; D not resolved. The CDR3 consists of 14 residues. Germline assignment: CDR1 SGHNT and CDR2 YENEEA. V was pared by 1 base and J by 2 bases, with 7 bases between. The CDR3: CASSLGRSTDTQYF. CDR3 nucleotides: TGTGCCAGCAGCTTAGGTCGTTCCACAGATACGCAGTATTTT.

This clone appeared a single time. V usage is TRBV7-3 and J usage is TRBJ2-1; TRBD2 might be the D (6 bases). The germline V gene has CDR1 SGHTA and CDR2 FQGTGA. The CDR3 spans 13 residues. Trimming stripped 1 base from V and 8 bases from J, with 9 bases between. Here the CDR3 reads CASSLRGRHEQFF. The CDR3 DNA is TGTGCCAGCAGCTTAAGAGGGAGGCATGAGCAGTTCTTC.

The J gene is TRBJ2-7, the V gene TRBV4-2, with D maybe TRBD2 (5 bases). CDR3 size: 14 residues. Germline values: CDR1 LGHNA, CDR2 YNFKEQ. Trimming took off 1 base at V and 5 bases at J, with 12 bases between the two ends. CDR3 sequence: CASSQAGMIHEQYF. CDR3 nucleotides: TGTGCCAGCAGCCAAGCGGGAATGATCCACGAGCAGTACTTC.